The subject of this entry is one T cell receptor (beta chain). Its matching antigen is unknown. The sample belongs to a study of early T cells in non-severe SARS-CoV-2 infection. Study conclusions and caveats: Anti-spike CD8 responses were favored by VDJdb matching, which missed private and CD4 specificities.

Germline V lookup: CDR1 MNHEY, CDR2 SVGAGI. V lost 5 bases to trimming and J lost 10 bases, with 12 bases between them. The CDR3 is 12 amino acids. MiXCR was run by TCRdb on the 5' RACE reads, yielding one entry per CDR3 protein. This sample has some 77,000 distinct CDR3 sequences; less than 20% occur once, and the top ten carry approximately 2.9%. The genes are TRBV6-5 and TRBJ2-1; D is possibly TRBD1 (6 bases). The sequence was collected from an adult who was a healthcare worker with PCR-confirmed SARS-CoV-2 infection or an uninfected control (not recorded which). The sample taken for sequencing was whole blood. The CDR3 coding sequence is TGTGCCAGCAGTAAAGGGGGTGGGGAGCAGTTCTTC. The encoded protein is CASSKGGGEQFF.